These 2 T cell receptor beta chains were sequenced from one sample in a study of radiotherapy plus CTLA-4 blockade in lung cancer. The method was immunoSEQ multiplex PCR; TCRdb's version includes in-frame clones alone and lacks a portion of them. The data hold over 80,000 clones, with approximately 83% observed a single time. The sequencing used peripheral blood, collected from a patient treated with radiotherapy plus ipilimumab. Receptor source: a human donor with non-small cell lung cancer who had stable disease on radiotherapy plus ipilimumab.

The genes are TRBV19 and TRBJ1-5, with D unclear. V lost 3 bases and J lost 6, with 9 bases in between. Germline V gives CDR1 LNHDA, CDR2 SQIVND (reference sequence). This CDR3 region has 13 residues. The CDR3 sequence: CASSIDSGQPQHF. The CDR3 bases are TGTGCCAGTAGTATCGATAGCGGTCAGCCCCAGCATTTT.

The CDR3 reads CASSLLASRGELFF. The CDR3 DNA is TGTGCCAGCAGCTTACTAGCGAGCCGCGGGGAGCTGTTTTTT. The chain combines TRBV7-3 with TRBJ2-2, with D perhaps TRBD2 (6 bases). The germline V gene has CDR1 SGHTA and CDR2 FQGTGA. Trimming took off 2 bases at V and 7 bases at J, with 11 bases between the two ends. The CDR3 length is 14 residues.